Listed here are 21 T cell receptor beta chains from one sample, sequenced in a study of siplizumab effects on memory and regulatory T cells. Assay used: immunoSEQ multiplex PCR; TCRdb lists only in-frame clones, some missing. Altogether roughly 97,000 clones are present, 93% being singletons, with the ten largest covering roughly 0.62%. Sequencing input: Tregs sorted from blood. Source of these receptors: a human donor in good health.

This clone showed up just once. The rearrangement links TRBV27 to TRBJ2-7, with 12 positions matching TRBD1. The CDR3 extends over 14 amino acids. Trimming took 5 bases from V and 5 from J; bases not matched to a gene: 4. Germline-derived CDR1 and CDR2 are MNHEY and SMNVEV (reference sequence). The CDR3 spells CASSPGTGGNEQYF. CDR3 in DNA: TGTGCCAGCAGTCCGGGGACAGGGGGCAACGAGCAGTACTTC.

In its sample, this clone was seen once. CDR3 residues: CSGRDWNYNEQFF. CDR3 DNA: TGCAGCGGGAGGGACTGGAACTACAATGAGCAGTTCTTC. J is TRBJ2-1 and V is TRBV29-1, with D maybe TRBD2 (6 bases). Germline lookup yields CDR1 SQVTM and CDR2 ANQGSEA. V was pared by 7 bases and J by 3 bases, with 13 bases between. The CDR3 loop spans 13 amino acids.

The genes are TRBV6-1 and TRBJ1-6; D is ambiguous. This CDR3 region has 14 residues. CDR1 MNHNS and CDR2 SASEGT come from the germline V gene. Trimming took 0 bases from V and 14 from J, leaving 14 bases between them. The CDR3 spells CASSEATDGWALHF. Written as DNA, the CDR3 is TGTGCCAGCAGTGAAGCAACAGACGGTTGGGCCCTCCACTTT.

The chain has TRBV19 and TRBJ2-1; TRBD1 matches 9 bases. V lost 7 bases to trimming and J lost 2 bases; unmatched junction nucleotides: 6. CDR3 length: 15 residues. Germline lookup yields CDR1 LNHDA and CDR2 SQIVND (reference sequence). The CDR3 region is CASTQQGATYNEQFF. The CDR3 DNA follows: TGTGCCAGTACGCAACAGGGGGCTACCTACAATGAGCAGTTCTTC.

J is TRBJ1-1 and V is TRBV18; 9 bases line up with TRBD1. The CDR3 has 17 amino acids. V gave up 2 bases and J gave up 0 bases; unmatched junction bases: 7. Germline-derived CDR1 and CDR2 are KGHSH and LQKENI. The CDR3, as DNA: TGTGCCAGCTCACCAGGGGACAGGGTGGCCATGAACACTGAAGCTTTCTTT. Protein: CASSPGDRVAMNTEAFF.

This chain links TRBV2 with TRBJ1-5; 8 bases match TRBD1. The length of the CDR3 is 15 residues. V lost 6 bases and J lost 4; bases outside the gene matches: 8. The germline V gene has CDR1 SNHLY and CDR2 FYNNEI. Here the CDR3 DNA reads TGTGCCAGCAGCCAAGACAGGGGAGGTAATCAGCCCCAGCATTTT. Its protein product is CASSQDRGGNQPQHF.

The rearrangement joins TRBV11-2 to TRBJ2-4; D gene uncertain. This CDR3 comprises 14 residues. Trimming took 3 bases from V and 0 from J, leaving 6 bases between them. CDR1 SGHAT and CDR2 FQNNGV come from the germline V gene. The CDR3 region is CASSFFIAKNIQYF. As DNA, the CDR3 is TGTGCCAGCAGCTTCTTCATAGCCAAAAACATTCAGTACTTC.

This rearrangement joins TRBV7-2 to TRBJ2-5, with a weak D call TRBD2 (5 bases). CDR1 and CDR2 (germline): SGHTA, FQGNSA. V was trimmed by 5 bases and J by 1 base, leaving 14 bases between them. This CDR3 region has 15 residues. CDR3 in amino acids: CASSPRTVPQETQYF. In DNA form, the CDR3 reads TGTGCCAGCAGCCCGCGGACTGTTCCCCAAGAGACCCAGTACTTC.

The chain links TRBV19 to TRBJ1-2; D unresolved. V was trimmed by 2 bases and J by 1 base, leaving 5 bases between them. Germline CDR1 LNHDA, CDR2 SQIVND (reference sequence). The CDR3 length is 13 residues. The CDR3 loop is CASSIMSNYGYTF. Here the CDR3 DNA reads TGTGCCAGTAGTATAATGAGTAACTATGGCTACACCTTC.

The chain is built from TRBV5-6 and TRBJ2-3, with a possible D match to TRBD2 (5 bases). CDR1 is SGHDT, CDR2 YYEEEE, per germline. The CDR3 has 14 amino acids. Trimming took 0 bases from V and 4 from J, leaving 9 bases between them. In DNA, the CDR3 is TGTGCCAGCAGCTTGGGTAGCGCGCCAGATACGCAGTATTTT. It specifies CASSLGSAPDTQYF.

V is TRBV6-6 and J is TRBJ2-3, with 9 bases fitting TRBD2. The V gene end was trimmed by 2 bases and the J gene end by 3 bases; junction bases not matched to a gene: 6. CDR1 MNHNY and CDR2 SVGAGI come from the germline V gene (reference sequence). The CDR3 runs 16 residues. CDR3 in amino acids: CASSYASGKSTDTQYF. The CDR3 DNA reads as TGTGCCAGCAGTTACGCTAGCGGGAAGTCGACAGATACGCAGTATTTT.

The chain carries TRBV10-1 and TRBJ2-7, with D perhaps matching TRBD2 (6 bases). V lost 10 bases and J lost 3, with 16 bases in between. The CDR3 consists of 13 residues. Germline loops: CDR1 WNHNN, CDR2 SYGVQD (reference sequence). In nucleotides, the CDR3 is TGCGCCACAACACCCGGGAGATTCTACGAGCAGTACTTC. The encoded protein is CATTPGRFYEQYF.

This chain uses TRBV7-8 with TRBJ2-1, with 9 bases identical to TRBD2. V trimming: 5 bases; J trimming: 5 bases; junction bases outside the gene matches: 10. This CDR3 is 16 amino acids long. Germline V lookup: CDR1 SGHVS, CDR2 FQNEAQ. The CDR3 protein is CASSPKASGAHNEQFF. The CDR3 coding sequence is TGTGCCAGCAGCCCTAAGGCTAGCGGGGCCCACAATGAGCAGTTCTTC. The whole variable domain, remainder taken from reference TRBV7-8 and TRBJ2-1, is GAGVSQSPRYKVAKRGQDVALRCDPISGHVSLFWYQQALGQGPEFLTYFQNEAQLDKSGLPSDRFFAERPEGSVSTLKIQRTQQEDSAVYLCASSPKASGAHNEQFFGPGTRLTVL.

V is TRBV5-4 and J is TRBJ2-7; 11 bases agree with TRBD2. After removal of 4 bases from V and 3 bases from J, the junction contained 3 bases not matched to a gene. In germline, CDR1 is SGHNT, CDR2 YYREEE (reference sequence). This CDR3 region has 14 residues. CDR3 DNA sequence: TGTGCCAGCAGCATCACTAGCGGGGGCTACGAGCAGTACTTC. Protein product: CASSITSGGYEQYF.

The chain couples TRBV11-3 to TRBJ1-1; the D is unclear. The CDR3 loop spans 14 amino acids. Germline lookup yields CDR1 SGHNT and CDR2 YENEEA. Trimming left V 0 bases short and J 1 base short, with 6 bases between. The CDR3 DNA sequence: TGTGCCAGCAGCTTAGATGGTCCGAACACTGAAGCTTTCTTT. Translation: CASSLDGPNTEAFF.

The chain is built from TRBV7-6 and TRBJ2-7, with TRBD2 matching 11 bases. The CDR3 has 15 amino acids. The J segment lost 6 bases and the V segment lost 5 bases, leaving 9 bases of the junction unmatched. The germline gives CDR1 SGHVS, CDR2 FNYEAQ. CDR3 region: CASSPSSGGMSEQYF. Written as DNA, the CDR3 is TGTGCCAGCAGCCCTTCTAGCGGGGGGATGAGCGAGCAGTACTTC.

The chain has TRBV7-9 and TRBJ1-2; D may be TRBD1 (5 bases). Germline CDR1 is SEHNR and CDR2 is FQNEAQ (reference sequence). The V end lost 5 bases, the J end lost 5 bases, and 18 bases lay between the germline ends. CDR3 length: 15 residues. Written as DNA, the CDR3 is TGTGCCAGCAGCCTACCCGGGCGGGGCAGTTATGGCTACACCTTC. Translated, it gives CASSLPGRGSYGYTF.

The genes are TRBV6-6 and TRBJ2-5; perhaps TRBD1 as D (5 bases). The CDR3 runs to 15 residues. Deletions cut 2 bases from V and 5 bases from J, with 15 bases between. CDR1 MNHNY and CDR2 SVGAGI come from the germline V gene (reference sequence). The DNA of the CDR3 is TGTGCCAGCAGTTACGGGGCCACCTTGGGGGAGACCCAGTACTTC. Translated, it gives CASSYGATLGETQYF.

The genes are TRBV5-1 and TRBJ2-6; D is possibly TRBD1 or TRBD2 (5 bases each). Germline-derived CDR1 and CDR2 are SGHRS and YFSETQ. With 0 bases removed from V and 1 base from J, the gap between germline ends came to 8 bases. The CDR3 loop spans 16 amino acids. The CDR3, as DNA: TGCGCCAGCAGCTTGGGTTGGGGGTCTGGGGCCAACGTCCTGACTTTC. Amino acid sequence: CASSLGWGSGANVLTF.

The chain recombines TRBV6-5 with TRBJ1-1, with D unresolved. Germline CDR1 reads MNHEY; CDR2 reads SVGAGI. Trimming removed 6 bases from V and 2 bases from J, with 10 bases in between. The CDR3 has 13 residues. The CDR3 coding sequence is TGTGCCAGCAGCAACGGGCCCAACACTGAAGCTTTCTTT. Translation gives CASSNGPNTEAFF.

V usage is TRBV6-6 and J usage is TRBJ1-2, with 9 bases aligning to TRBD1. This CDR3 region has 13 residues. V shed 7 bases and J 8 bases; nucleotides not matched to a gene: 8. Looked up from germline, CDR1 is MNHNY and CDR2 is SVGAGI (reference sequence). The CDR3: CASKQTGGDGYTF. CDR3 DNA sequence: TGTGCCAGCAAGCAGACAGGGGGAGACGGCTACACCTTC.